This T cell receptor beta chain was identified during a study of T-cell memory formation after mild COVID-19. Study-wide results and caveats: Confirmation was lacking for SARS-CoV-2 specificity of second-wave clones that peaked on day 37. Shrinking CD4+ clones resided mostly in CM and EM, and CD8+ ones in EMRA. Pre-infection memory showed some responding clones, and this suggested that cross-reactive memory joined.

J lost 6 bases, V lost 7 bases, and 5 bases had no gene match. This CDR3 contains 13 residues. CDR1 and CDR2 (germline): SGHTA, FQGNSA. As to this clonotype: Its antigen is as yet unknown.

cDNA libraries for TCR alpha and TCR beta, carrying sample barcodes and UMIs, came from 5'RACE with constant-segment primers. MiXCR, run by TCRdb on the 5' RACE reads, gives a single entry per CDR3 protein. Of about 560,000 distinct CDR3 sequences listed, around 15% were seen once; the top ten hold roughly 8%. This sequence originates from an adult woman who had mild COVID-19 (a few samples of this study predate the infection). Cell type and time point are not known. Sequencing was done on a sample of PBMCs or a T cell subset sorted from them (not recorded which). This chain joins TRBV7-2 and TRBJ1-2; 10 bases align to TRBD1. The CDR3 loop is CASTRQGAHGYTF. The CDR3 nucleotides read TGTGCCAGCACCAGACAGGGGGCGCATGGCTACACCTTC. The complete variable domain, with remaining parts taken from reference TRBV7-2 and TRBJ1-2, reads GAGVSQSPSNKVTEKGKDVELRCDPISGHTALYWYRQSLGQGLEFLIYFQGNSAPDKSGLPSDRFSAERTGGSVSTLTIQRTQQEDSAVYLCASTRQGAHGYTFGSGTRLTVV.